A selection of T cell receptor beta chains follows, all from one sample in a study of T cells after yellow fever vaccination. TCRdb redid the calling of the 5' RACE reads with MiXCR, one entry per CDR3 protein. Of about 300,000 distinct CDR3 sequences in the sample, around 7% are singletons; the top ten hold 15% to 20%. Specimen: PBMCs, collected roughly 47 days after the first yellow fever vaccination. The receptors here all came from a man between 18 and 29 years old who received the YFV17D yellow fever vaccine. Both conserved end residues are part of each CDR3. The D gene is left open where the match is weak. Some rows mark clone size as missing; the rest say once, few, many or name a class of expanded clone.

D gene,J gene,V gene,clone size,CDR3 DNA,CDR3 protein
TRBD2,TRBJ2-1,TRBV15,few,TGTGCCATTTCGCTAGCGGGGGGGAACAATGAGCAGTTCTTC,CAISLAGGNNEQFF
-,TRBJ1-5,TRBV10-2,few,TGCGCCAGCAGTGCCGGGCCGAATAATCAGCCCCAGCATTTT,CASSAGPNNQPQHF
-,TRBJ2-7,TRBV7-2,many,TGTGCCAGCAGCCCCCCAGGGAGACGGGTCCCCCACGAGCAGTACTTC,CASSPPGRRVPHEQYF
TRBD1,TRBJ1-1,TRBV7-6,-,TGTGCCAGCAGCTTAACAAGACAGGGGTACTGGGCTTTCTTT,CASSLTRQGYWAFF
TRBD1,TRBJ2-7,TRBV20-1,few,TGCAGCGGGACAGGGGGCTTAAACGAGCAGTACTTC,CSGTGGLNEQYF
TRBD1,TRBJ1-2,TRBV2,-,TGTGCCAGCAGTGAACAACAGGGGGCGGGAGGCTACACCTTC,CASSEQQGAGGYTF
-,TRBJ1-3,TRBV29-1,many,TGCAGCGTCGTCCTGACAGGAGCTGGAAACACCATATATTTT,CSVVLTGAGNTIYF
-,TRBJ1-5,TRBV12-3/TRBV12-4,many,TGTGCCAGCAGTCGATCGGGACCGAGAAATCAGCCCCAGCATTTT,CASSRSGPRNQPQHF
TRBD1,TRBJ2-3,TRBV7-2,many,TGTGCCAGCAGCGTCGCTGACACAAGGACAGGCCCAACAGATACGCAGTATTTT,CASSVADTRTGPTDTQYF
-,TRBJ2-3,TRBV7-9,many,TGTGCCAGCAGCTTACCGCGGGTAACAGATACGCAGTATTTT,CASSLPRVTDTQYF
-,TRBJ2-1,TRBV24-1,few,TGTGCCACCAGTGACCTATTAAGGGGGGAGAAGTTCTTC,CATSDLLRGEKFF
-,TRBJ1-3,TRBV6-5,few,TGTGCCAGCAGCGACCCAGTAGCTGGAAACACCATATATTTT,CASSDPVAGNTIYF
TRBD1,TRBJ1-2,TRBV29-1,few,TGCAGCGTTGAAGGATATCCCGGGACAGGGGACAACTATGGCTACACCTTC,CSVEGYPGTGDNYGYTF
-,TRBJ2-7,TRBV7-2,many,TGTGCCAGCAGCATTAACAGGGCCTCCTACGAGCAGTACTTC,CASSINRASYEQYF
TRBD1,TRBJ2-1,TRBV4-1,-,TGCGCCAGCAGCCAAGTGCACCGGGACAGAAGAAATGAGCAGTTCTTC,CASSQVHRDRRNEQFF
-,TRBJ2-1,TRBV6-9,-,TGTGCCAGCATCGGTCGGAACAATGAGCAGTTCTTC,CASIGRNNEQFF
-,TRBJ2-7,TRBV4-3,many,TGCGCCAGCAGCCAAGGCTATCAGGAGAGCTACGAGCAGTACTTC,CASSQGYQESYEQYF
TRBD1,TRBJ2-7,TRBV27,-,TGTGCCAGCAGGATACAGGGGATCGACTACGAGCAGTACTTC,CASRIQGIDYEQYF
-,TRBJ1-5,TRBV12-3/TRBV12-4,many,TGTGCCAGCAGTTTCAGGGGCAATCAGCCCCAGCATTTT,CASSFRGNQPQHF
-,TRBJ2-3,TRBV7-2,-,TGTGCCAGCAGCTGGGACACTTTCACAGATACGCAGTATTTT,CASSWDTFTDTQYF
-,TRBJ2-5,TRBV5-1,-,TGCGCCAGCAGCTTAGGGGCGTTCGTGGGGAACTCGGGGGAGACCCAGTACTTC,CASSLGAFVGNSGETQYF
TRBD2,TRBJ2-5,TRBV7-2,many,TGTGCCAGCAGGCGCCTAGCGGGGCCAGAGACCCAGTACTTC,CASRRLAGPETQYF
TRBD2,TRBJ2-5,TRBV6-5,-,TGTGCCAGCAGTTCCCGGCGGGGGAGCTCTGAGACCCAGTACTTC,CASSSRRGSSETQYF
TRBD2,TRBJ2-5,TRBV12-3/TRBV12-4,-,TGTGCCAGCAGTTCGCCGTTAGCGGGGACACGGGAGATCCAGTACTTC,CASSSPLAGTREIQYF
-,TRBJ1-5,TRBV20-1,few,TGCAGTGCTAGCCCGCAGAATAATCAGCCCCAGCATTTT,CSASPQNNQPQHF
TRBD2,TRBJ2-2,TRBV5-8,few,TGTGCCAGCAGCTTTGGTACTAGCGGGATTAACACCGGGGAGCTGTTTTTT,CASSFGTSGINTGELFF